This T cell receptor beta chain comes out of a study of cytomegalovirus exposure and HLA in healthy donors. Whole-study results and caveats: The authors judged a highly shared variant cluster likely a sequencing artifact.

Comment on this clone: The target antigen is unknown.

The PCR had 60 Vbeta and 13 Jbeta primers. Repertoires were generated with immunoSEQ multiplex PCR, while TCRdb's copy carries only in-frame clones and drops some. The table includes about 210,000 clones, 70% to 80% detected once. The sample comprised PBMCs. This clonotype originated in a male donor in good health and CMV-seropositive.

CDR3 sequence (DNA): TGTGCCAGCAGCCCCTCTACTAGCGGGAGTAGTGAGCAGTTCTTC. Translating it yields CASSPSTSGSSEQFF. V gene TRBV7-3 combines with J gene TRBJ2-1; the match to TRBD2 covers 11 bases. The CDR3 runs to 15 residues. Per germline, CDR1 SGHTA and CDR2 FQGTGA. Trimming removed 5 bases from V and 9 bases from J; junction bases left unmatched: 9.